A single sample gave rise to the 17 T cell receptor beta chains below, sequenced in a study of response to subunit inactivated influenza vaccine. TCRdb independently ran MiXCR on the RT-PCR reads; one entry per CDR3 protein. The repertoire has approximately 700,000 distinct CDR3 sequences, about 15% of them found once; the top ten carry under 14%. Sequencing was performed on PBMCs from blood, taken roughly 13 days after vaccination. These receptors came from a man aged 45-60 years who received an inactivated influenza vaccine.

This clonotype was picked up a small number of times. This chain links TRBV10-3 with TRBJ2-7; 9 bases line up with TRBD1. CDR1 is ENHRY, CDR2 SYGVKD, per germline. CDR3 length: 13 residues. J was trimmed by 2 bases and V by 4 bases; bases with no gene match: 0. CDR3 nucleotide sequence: TGTGCCATCAGTGGACAGGGGGCCTACGAGCAGTACTTC. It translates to CAISGQGAYEQYF.

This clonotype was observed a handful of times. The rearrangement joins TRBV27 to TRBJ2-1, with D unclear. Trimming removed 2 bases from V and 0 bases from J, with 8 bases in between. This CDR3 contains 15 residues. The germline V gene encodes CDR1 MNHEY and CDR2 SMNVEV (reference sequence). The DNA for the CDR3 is TGTGCCAGCAGTTTAATGGTGAGCTCCTACAATGAGCAGTTCTTC. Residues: CASSLMVSSYNEQFF.

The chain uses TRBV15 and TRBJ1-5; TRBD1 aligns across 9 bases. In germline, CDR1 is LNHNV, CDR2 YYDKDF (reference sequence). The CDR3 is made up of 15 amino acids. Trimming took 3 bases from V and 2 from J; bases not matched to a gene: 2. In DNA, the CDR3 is TGTGCCACCAGCAGGACAGGGGGACGCAATCAGCCCCAGCATTTT. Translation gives CATSRTGGRNQPQHF.

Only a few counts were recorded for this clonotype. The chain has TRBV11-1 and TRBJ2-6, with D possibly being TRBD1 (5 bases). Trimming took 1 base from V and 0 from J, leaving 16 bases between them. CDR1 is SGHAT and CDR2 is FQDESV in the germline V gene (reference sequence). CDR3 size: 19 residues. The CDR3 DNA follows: TGTGCCAGCAGCTTAGGTGCAGGGTTTGAAAACTCTGGGGCCAACGTCCTGACTTTC. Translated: CASSLGAGFENSGANVLTF.

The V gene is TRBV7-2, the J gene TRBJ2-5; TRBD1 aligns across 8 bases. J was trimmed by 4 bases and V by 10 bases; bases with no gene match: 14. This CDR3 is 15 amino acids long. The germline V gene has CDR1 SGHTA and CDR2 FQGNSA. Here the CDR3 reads CATTGQGVGGETQYF. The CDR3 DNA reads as TGTGCCACCACCGGACAGGGAGTAGGAGGAGAGACCCAGTACTTC.

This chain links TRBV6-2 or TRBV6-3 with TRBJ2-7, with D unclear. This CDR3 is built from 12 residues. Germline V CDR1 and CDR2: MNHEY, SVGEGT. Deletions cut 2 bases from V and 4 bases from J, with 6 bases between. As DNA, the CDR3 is TGTGCCAGCAGTTACGCCACTTACGAGCAGTACTTC. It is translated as CASSYATYEQYF.

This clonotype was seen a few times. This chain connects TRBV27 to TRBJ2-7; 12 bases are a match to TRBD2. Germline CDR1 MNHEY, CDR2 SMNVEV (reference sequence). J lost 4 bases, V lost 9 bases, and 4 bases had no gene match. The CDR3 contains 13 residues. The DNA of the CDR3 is TGTGCCAGTGGACTAGCGGGATTTTACGAGCAGTACTTC. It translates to CASGLAGFYEQYF.

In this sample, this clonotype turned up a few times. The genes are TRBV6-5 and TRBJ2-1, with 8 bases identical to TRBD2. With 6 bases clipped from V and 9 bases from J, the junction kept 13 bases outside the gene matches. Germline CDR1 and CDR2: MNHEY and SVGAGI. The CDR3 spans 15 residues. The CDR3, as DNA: TGTGCCAGCAGATTACGGGGGGGCCGCCTCCGTGAGCAGTTCTTC. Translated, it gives CASRLRGGRLREQFF.

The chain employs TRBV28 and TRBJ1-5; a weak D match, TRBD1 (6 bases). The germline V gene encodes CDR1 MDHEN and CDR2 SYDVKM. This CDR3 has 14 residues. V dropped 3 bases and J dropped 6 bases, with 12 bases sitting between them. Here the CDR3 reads CASSFAGASQPQHF. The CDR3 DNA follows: TGTGCCAGCAGTTTCGCAGGGGCAAGTCAGCCCCAGCATTTT.

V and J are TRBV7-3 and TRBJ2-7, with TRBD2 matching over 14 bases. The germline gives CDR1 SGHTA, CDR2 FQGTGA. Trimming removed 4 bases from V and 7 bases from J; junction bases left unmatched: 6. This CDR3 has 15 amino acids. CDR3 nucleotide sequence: TGTGCCAGCAGCTCGGGACTAGCGGGAGCGCAAGAGCAGTACTTC. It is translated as CASSSGLAGAQEQYF.

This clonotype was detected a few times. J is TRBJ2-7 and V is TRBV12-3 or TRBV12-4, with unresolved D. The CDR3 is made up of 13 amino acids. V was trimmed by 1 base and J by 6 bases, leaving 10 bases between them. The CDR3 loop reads CASSLGERAEQYF. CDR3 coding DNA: TGTGCCAGCAGTTTAGGGGAAAGGGCCGAGCAGTACTTC.

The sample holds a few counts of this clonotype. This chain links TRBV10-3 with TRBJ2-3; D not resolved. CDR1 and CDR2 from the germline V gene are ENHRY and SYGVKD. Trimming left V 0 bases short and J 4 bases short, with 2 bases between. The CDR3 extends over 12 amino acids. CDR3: CAISESPDTQYF. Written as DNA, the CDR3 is TGTGCCATCAGTGAGTCGCCAGATACGCAGTATTTT.

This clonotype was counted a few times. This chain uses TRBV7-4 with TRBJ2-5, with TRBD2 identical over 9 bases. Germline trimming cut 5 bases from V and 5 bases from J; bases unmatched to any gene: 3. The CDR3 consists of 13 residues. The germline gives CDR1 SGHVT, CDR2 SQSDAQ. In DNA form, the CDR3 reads TGTGCCAGCAGCATCGGACTAGCGGAGACCCAGTACTTC. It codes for CASSIGLAETQYF.

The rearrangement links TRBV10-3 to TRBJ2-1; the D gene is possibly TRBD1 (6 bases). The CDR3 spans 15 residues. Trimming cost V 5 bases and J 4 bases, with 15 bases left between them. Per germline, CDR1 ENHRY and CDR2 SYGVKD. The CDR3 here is CAISNTGPGYNEQFF. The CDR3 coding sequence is TGTGCCATCAGTAATACAGGGCCGGGATACAATGAGCAGTTCTTC.

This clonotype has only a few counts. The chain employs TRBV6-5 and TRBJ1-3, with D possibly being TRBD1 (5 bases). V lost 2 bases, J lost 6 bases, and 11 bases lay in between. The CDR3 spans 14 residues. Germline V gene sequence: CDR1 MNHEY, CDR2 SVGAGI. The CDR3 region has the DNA TGTGCCAGCAGTTACGGGGGGTATACAAACACCATATATTTT. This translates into CASSYGGYTNTIYF.

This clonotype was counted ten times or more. The CDR3 DNA reads as TGTGCCAGCAGTCCCTGGAATCAGCCCCAGCATTTT. Its translation is CASSPWNQPQHF. This sequence joins TRBV12-3 or TRBV12-4 and TRBJ1-5; D remains unclear. V lost 5 bases, J lost 4 bases, and 6 bases lay in between. This CDR3 spans 12 amino acids.

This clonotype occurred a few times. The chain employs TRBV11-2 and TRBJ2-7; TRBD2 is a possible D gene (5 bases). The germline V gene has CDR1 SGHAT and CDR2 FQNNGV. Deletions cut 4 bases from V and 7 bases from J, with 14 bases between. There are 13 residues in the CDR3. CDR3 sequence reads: CASSYPWTGEQYF. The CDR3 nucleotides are TGTGCCAGCAGCTACCCCTGGACGGGAGAGCAGTACTTC.